This TCR beta chain was retrieved from a study of Graves' ophthalmopathy and Graves' hyperthyroidism. This clonotype was seen many times. Trimming removed 3 bases at V and 0 bases at J, with 30 bases between. CDR3 length equals 21 residues. Scientists amplified the TCR beta CDR3 regions from RNA transcripts. An opening RT-PCR round employed HTBI primers and preceded a second-round multiplex PCR. MiXCR was run by TCRdb on the multiplex PCR reads, yielding one entry per CDR3 protein. The sample shows 170,000 or so distinct CDR3 sequences, less than 45% of them seen only once. Sampling approximately 11 ml of fresh peripheral blood provided the PBMCs.

This chain links TRBV7-1 with TRBJ2-7; the D call may be TRBD1 or TRBD2 (5 bases each). TRBV7-1 qualifies as an ORF whose function is uncertain. Sequences were obtained from peripheral blood. The receptor was derived from a woman aged 40 to 55 with Graves' ophthalmopathy. Here the CDR3 reads CASSSPITLPGTADLSYEQYF. In nucleotides, the CDR3 is TGTGCCAGCAGCTCCCCTATTACTCTACCCGGGACGGCGGATCTCTCCTACGAGCAGTACTTC.